A single sample gave rise to the 27 T cell receptor beta chains below, sequenced in a study of control samples from healthy donors and cancer patients (dated by TCRdb to the early 2020s). The library was obtained by the immunoSEQ multiplex PCR assay. TCRdb obtained this table from immuneACCESS and retained in-frame rearrangements with V and J assigned. These tables miss some clones; where compared with another copy, unresolved V genes account for less than half of the shortfall, and the remainder is unexplained. Across this sample there are 70,000 or so clones, with just under 90% seen only once. The leading ten clones occupy around 19% of the sample. The sample was PBMCs. The receptor set was obtained from a man in his 60s with lung cancer.

This clone has a handful of counts. V usage is TRBV24-1 and J usage is TRBJ1-5; weak D call: TRBD1 (6 bases). The V gene lost 4 bases and the J gene lost 11 bases, with 17 bases spanning the gap. The CDR3 extends over 14 amino acids. Germline CDR1 is KGHDR and CDR2 is SFDVKD. CDR3: CATSDPGGPGAQHF. For the CDR3, the DNA is TGTGCCACCAGTGACCCGGGGGGGCCCGGAGCCCAGCATTTT.

This chain joins TRBV5-6 and TRBJ1-2; TRBD1 aligns across 11 bases. Per the germline V gene, CDR1 is SGHDT and CDR2 is YYEEEE. The CDR3 sequence is 14 residues long. V shed 3 bases, J shed 2 bases, and the junction held 0 bases outside the gene matches. CDR3 sequence reads: CASSWDRGNYGYTF. The DNA of the CDR3 is TGTGCCAGCAGCTGGGACAGGGGGAACTATGGCTACACCTTC.

This clone appeared once. This chain joins TRBV5-1 and TRBJ2-5; either TRBD1 or TRBD2 may fit D (5 bases each). Trimming left V 2 bases short and J 6 bases short, with 14 bases between. The CDR3 runs 14 residues. CDR1 SGHRS and CDR2 YFSETQ come from the germline V gene. In nucleotides, the CDR3 is TGCGCCAGCAGCTTAGAGGGTCAGGGTAAGACCCAGTACTTC. Translation gives CASSLEGQGKTQYF.

The chain joins TRBV7-9 to TRBJ1-2; D not certain. Deletions cut 1 base from V and 8 bases from J, with 8 bases between. The CDR3 extends over 12 amino acids. Germline V lookup: CDR1 SEHNR, CDR2 FQNEAQ (reference sequence). In nucleotides, the CDR3 is TGTGCCAGCAGCTTAGGGGGTGACGGCTACACCTTC. It is translated as CASSLGGDGYTF.

V gene TRBV25-1 combines with J gene TRBJ2-5, with TRBD1 identical over 8 bases. V was pared by 6 bases and J by 4 bases, with 4 bases of the junction left unmatched. The CDR3 runs 13 residues. Germline CDR1 is MGHDK and CDR2 is SYGVNS. The CDR3 protein is CASRGQVGETQYF. CDR3 bases: TGTGCCAGCAGGGGACAGGTTGGAGAGACCCAGTACTTC.

The chain has TRBV27 and TRBJ2-2; D is tentatively TRBD1 or TRBD2 (5 bases each). The CDR3 extends over 14 amino acids. Germline V lookup: CDR1 MNHEY, CDR2 SMNVEV (reference sequence). Trimming removed 4 bases at V and 0 bases at J, with 6 bases between. This CDR3 reads CASSWGSNTGELFF. Written as DNA, the CDR3 is TGTGCCAGCAGTTGGGGGTCGAACACCGGGGAGCTGTTTTTT.

This chain joins TRBV21-1 and TRBJ2-2; the D call TRBD1 from the table was never checked on the DNA. TRBV21-1 is a documented pseudogene. The CDR3 is 16 residues long. The CDR3 bases are TGTGCCAGCAGCCCCCGGACAGGGGAAACCACCGGGGAGCTGTTTTTT. This translates into CASSPRTGETTGELFF.

The chain joins TRBV5-1 to TRBJ2-5; D is unresolved. Trimming took 6 bases from V and 5 from J, leaving 17 bases between them. Per germline, CDR1 SGHRS and CDR2 YFSETQ. This CDR3 is built from 14 residues. As DNA, the CDR3 is TGCGCCAGCACCCCGCCCTTTATGGGTGAGACCCAGTACTTC. It translates to CASTPPFMGETQYF.

This clone came up once. The genes are TRBV29-1 and TRBJ1-2; D gene unclear. CDR3 length: 14 amino acids. Germline lookup yields CDR1 SQVTM and CDR2 ANQGSEA. V was trimmed by 4 bases and J by 6 bases, leaving 18 bases between them. CDR3 bases: TGCAGCGTTGGGGAAAACTGGCCCGAGGATGGCTACACCTTC. Its protein is CSVGENWPEDGYTF.

Notes on this clone: Other DNA sequences in this specimen translate into the identical CDR3. J is TRBJ2-1 and V is TRBV11-3; 11 nucleotides align to TRBD1. CDR3 length: 20 residues. Germline CDR1 is SGHNT and CDR2 is YENEEA. V gave up 5 bases and J gave up 3 bases; unmatched junction bases: 18. The DNA of the CDR3 is TGTGCCAGCAGCCCCGGGGGGGACAGGGGGGTATTGTCCCTCTACAATGAGCAGTTCTTC. Its protein is CASSPGGDRGVLSLYNEQFF.

This sequence joins TRBV9 and TRBJ1-2; 9 bases fit TRBD1. The trim removed 4 bases at V and 8 bases at J, leaving 12 bases unmatched. The CDR3 is made up of 15 amino acids. Germline V gene lookup returns CDR1 SGDLS and CDR2 YYNGEE. CDR3: CASSPGGWDREGYTF. The CDR3 nucleotides are TGTGCCAGCAGCCCCGGAGGGTGGGACAGGGAAGGCTACACCTTC.

The chain combines TRBV6-5 with TRBJ1-1, with D tentatively TRBD1 (5 bases). Trimming took off 2 bases at V and 5 bases at J, with 9 bases between the two ends. Germline loops: CDR1 MNHEY, CDR2 SVGAGI. The CDR3 covers 13 residues. CDR3 loop: CASSYRGRTEAFF. Written as DNA, the CDR3 is TGTGCCAGCAGTTACAGGGGCCGAACTGAAGCTTTCTTT.

In DNA, the CDR3 is TGTGCCAGCAGCCCCAAGACGGGGACAGGGGGGAGGAATGAGCAGTTCTTC. Translation: CASSPKTGTGGRNEQFF. This rearrangement joins TRBV7-3 to TRBJ2-1; 11 bases are a match to TRBD1. In germline, CDR1 is SGHTA, CDR2 FQGTGA. Trimming cost V 5 bases and J 7 bases; bases outside gene matches: 13. CDR3 length: 17 residues.

Of note for this clone: Other nucleotide sequences from this sample produce the same CDR3. This chain uses TRBV5-1 with TRBJ2-1; 9 positions agree with TRBD2. Germline V gene sequence: CDR1 SGHRS, CDR2 YFSETQ. This CDR3 spans 15 amino acids. The J segment lost 3 bases and the V segment lost 10 bases, leaving 11 bases of the junction unmatched. The CDR3 DNA reads as TGCGCCCGCCGAGCCGGCGGGGGGGACTACAATGAGCAGTTCTTC. It specifies CARRAGGGDYNEQFF.

This clone was counted once. This sequence joins TRBV12-3 or TRBV12-4 and TRBJ2-3; D gene unclear. The CDR3 covers 13 residues. Trimming took 7 bases from V and 5 from J, leaving 13 bases between them. The CDR3 region has the DNA TGTGCCAGCAATCGCCAGCTTCAAGATACGCAGTATTTT. It yields the protein CASNRQLQDTQYF.

The J gene is TRBJ2-5, the V gene TRBV30, with D perhaps matching TRBD2 (5 bases). With 0 bases removed from V and 8 bases from J, the gap between germline ends came to 16 bases. The CDR3 length is 14 residues. Per the germline V gene, CDR1 is GTSNPN and CDR2 is SVGIG (reference sequence). As DNA, the CDR3 is TGTGCCTGGAGTGTAGGCCCGGGGATGATCACCCAGTACTTC. Amino acids: CAWSVGPGMITQYF.

The rearrangement uses TRBV4-1 and TRBJ2-3, with 8 bases fitting TRBD1. The CDR3 runs to 15 residues. Germline lookup yields CDR1 MGHRA and CDR2 YSYEKL. V was clipped by 4 bases and J by 3 bases; unmatched bases: 6. CDR3 sequence: CASSLDRVQTDTQYF. CDR3 nucleotide sequence: TGCGCCAGCAGCCTGGACAGGGTGCAAACAGATACGCAGTATTTT.

The V call is TRBV7-9, the J call TRBJ2-1; no clear D. The CDR3 has 12 residues. The V end lost 3 bases, the J end lost 9 bases, and 9 bases lay between the germline ends. Per germline, CDR1 SEHNR and CDR2 FQNEAQ (reference sequence). The CDR3 loop reads CASSFSDTEQFF. The CDR3 bases are TGTGCCAGCAGCTTCAGTGACACTGAGCAGTTCTTC.

This clone was detected once. The chain combines TRBV18 with TRBJ2-7, with unresolved D. There are 15 residues in the CDR3. Trimming took off 0 bases at V and 0 bases at J, with 9 bases between the two ends. Looked up from germline, CDR1 is KGHSH and CDR2 is LQKENI. The CDR3 nucleotides are TGTGCCAGCTCACCACCCTCGGCATTCTCCTACGAGCAGTACTTC. Translated: CASSPPSAFSYEQYF.

The gene calls are TRBV3-1 (or the pseudogene TRBV3-2) and TRBJ2-5; possible D gene TRBD2, 6 bases. The CDR3 extends over 16 amino acids. Trimming took off 1 base at V and 5 bases at J, with 17 bases between the two ends. Germline V CDR1 and CDR2: LGHDT, YNNKEL (reference sequence). CDR3 sequence (DNA): TGTGCCAGCAGCCAAGCCCGGGGAGGAAAGTCGGAGACCCAGTACTTC. Translated, it gives CASSQARGGKSETQYF.

The chain joins TRBV5-6 to TRBJ1-5, with a weak D call TRBD1 (5 bases). The CDR3 runs 15 residues. Trimming stripped 0 bases from V and 5 bases from J, with 12 bases between. Germline CDR1 and CDR2: SGHDT and YYEEEE. The CDR3, as DNA: TGTGCCAGCAGCTTGGCCAGGGCGGACCATCAGCCCCAGCATTTT. Its translation is CASSLARADHQPQHF.

By sample fraction, this clone is medium-sized. The chain uses TRBV2 and TRBJ2-1, with D perhaps matching TRBD2 (6 bases). Germline V lookup: CDR1 SNHLY, CDR2 FYNNEI. The CDR3 covers 13 residues. Trimming stripped 5 bases from V and 5 bases from J, with 10 bases between. Here the CDR3 reads CASSPGTHNEQFF. The CDR3 DNA is TGTGCCAGCAGTCCCGGGACTCACAATGAGCAGTTCTTC.

V is TRBV10-2 and J is TRBJ2-2; D gene uncertain. Germline V gene sequence: CDR1 WSHSY, CDR2 SAAADI. The CDR3 is 15 residues long. With 3 bases removed from V and 5 bases from J, the gap between germline ends came to 13 bases. CDR3 bases: TGCGCCAGCAGTGACTTTACTACACCGACCGGGGAGCTGTTTTTT. Translating gives CASSDFTTPTGELFF.

This rearrangement joins TRBV11-3 to TRBJ2-1; D is ambiguous. This CDR3 contains 14 residues. Per germline, CDR1 SGHNT and CDR2 YENEEA. V lost 6 bases, J lost 3 bases, and 12 bases lay in between. The CDR3 sequence is CASSWRWDYNEQFF. DNA for the CDR3: TGTGCCAGCAGTTGGAGATGGGACTACAATGAGCAGTTCTTC. Drawing the rest from reference TRBV11-3 and TRBJ2-1, the complete variable domain is EAGVVQSPRYKIIEKKQPVAFWCNPISGHNTLYWYLQNLGQGPELLIRYENEEAVDDSQLPKDRFSAERLKGVDSTLKIQPAELGDSAVYLCASSWRWDYNEQFFGPGTRLTVL.

As regards this clone: This sample also contains other DNA sequences that code for the same CDR3. This chain joins TRBV7-9 and TRBJ2-7; D unclear. The CDR3 spans 13 residues. V gave up 1 base and J gave up 1 base, with 5 bases separating them. Germline V gene sequence: CDR1 SEHNR, CDR2 FQNEAQ (reference sequence). The CDR3 here is CASSLVWSYEQYF. CDR3 coding DNA: TGTGCCAGCAGCTTAGTTTGGTCCTACGAGCAGTACTTC.

This chain joins TRBV11-2 and TRBJ1-3; the D is unclear. Per the germline V gene, CDR1 is SGHAT and CDR2 is FQNNGV. V was trimmed by 1 base and J by 0 bases, leaving 7 bases between them. CDR3 length: 15 residues. In DNA form, the CDR3 reads TGTGCCAGCAGCTTAGTCCAGATCTCTGGAAACACCATATATTTT. Residues: CASSLVQISGNTIYF.

This clone appeared once. This sequence joins TRBV3-1 (or the pseudogene TRBV3-2) and TRBJ1-1; 7 bases align to TRBD1. V shed 4 bases and J 4 bases; nucleotides not matched to a gene: 3. Germline V CDR1 and CDR2: LGHDT, YNNKEL (reference sequence). The CDR3 is 13 amino acids. CDR3 in amino acids: CASSLQGSTEAFF. Written as DNA, the CDR3 is TGTGCCAGCAGCCTACAGGGGTCCACTGAAGCTTTCTTT.